This entry concerns a single T cell receptor (beta chain). The entry originates in a study of blood T cell repertoires in COVID-19. Overall study context: Both acute and convalescent COVID-19 samples were obtained from the United States, Italy and Spain. In each case, the material was cDNA or gDNA derived from T cells, B-cell-depleted T cells, or PBMCs.

Original processing notes: From reference gene primer amplification, estimates of nucleated cell counts were derived. Profiled with immunoSEQ multiplex PCR; TCRdb holds only in-frame clones, not every one. That table furnishes V, J and clone size, whereas the DNA furnished D and trimming. Of over 130,000 clones in the sample, 80% to 85% were seen once. The CDR3 consists of 14 residues. In germline, CDR1 is MNHEY, CDR2 SVGAGI. V lost 6 bases and J lost 5, with 16 bases in between. The J gene is TRBJ1-1, the V gene TRBV6-5; D possibly corresponds to TRBD1 (5 bases). Material: peripheral blood. The sequence came from a woman aged 60 to 75 with acute or convalescent COVID-19. The CDR3, as DNA: TGTGCCAGCAGATTCGGGAGGGGAGGAACTGAAGCTTTCTTT. As protein: CASRFGRGGTEAFF.